This T cell receptor beta chain appears in the sequencing data of a study of cytomegalovirus exposure and HLA in healthy donors. Notes on the study in general: There were reportedly fewer N-insertions in an Asian-associated ancestry cluster than the roughly 610-donor mean, in a later analysis. In a later analysis, several top co-occurrence clusters appeared linked to parvovirus B19, influenza, CMV and Epstein-Barr virus. A highly shared variant cluster was judged a likely technical artifact.

The PCR had 60 Vbeta and 13 Jbeta primers. The data were produced by immunoSEQ multiplex PCR, yet TCRdb's version contains in-frame clones alone and is incomplete. Among over 150,000 clones listed, about 80% were seen once. This clone showed up just once. What it binds is not known. Trimming took 4 bases from V and 5 from J, leaving 19 bases between them. The CDR3 extends over 16 amino acids. CDR1 is MNHNY and CDR2 is SVGAGI in the germline V gene (reference sequence). Sequenced sample: PBMCs. This receptor was taken from a man younger than 45 in good health and CMV-seronegative. The chain couples TRBV6-6 to TRBJ2-3, with a tentative D call TRBD1 (6 bases). In DNA, the CDR3 is TGTGCCAGCAGTTCGCCGCAGGGCCGAGGGGGAGATACGCAGTATTTT. Amino acid sequence: CASSSPQGRGGDTQYF.